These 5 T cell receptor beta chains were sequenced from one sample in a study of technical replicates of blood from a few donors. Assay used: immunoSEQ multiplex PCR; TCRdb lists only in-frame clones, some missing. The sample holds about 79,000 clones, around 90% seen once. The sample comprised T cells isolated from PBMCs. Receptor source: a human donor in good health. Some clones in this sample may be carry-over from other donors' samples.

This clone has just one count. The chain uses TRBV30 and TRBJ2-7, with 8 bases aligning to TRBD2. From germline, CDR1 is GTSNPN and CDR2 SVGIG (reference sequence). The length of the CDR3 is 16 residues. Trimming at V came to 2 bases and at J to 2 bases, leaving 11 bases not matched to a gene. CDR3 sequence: CAWSPASGSRAYEQYF. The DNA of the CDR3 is TGTGCCTGGAGTCCGGCTAGCGGGTCTAGGGCCTACGAGCAGTACTTC. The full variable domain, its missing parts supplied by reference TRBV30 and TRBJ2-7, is SQTIHQWPATLVQPVGSPLSLECTVEGTSNPNLYWYRQAAGRGLQLLFYSVGIGQISSEVPQNLSASRPQDRQFILSSKKLLLSDSGFYLCAWSPASGSRAYEQYFGPGTRLTVT.

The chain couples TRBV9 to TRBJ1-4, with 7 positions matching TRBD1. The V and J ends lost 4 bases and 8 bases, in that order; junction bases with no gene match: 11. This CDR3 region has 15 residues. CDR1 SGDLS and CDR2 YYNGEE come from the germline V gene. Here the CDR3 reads CASSRSQGEEEKLFF. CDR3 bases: TGTGCCAGCAGCAGATCCCAGGGGGAGGAGGAAAAACTGTTTTTT.

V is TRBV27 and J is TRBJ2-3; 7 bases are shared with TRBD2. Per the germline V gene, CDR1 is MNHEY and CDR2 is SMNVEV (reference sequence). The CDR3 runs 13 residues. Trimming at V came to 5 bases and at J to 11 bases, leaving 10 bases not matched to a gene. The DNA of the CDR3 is TGTGCCAGCAGTCCCGGGGGAGGGGCAATGCAGTATTTT. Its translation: CASSPGGGAMQYF.

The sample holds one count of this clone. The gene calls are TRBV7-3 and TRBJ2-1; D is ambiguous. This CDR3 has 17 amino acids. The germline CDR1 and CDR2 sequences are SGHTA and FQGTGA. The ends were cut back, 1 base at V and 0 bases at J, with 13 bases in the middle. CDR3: CASSLMGSESSYNEQFF. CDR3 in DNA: TGTGCCAGCAGCTTAATGGGCTCAGAGTCCTCCTACAATGAGCAGTTCTTC.

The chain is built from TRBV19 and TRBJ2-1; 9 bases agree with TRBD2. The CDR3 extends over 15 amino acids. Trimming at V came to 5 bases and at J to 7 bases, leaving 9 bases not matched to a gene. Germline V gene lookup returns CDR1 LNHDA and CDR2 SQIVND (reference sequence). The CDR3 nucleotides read TGTGCCAGTAGTTGGCGGGAGGGCCGTTTAAATGAGCAGTTCTTC. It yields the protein CASSWREGRLNEQFF.